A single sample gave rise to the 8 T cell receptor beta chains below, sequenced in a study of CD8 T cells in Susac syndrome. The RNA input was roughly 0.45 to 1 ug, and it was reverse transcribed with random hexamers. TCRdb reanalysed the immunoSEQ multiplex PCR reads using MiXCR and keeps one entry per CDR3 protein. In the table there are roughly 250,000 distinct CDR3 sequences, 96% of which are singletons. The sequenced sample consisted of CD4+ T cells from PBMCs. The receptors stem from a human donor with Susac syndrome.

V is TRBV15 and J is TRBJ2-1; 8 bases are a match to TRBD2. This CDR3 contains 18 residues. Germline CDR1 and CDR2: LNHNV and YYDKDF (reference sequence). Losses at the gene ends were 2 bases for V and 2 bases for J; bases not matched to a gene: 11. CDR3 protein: CATSRPSPTSGPYNEQFF. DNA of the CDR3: TGTGCCACCAGCAGACCCAGCCCCACTAGCGGACCCTACAATGAGCAGTTCTTC.

The CDR3 region has the DNA TGTGCCAGCAGGCCTATACTGGGCACTGAAGCTTTCTTT. This encodes CASRPILGTEAFF. This chain uses TRBV6-5 with TRBJ1-1, with D unresolved. Germline CDR1 and CDR2: MNHEY and SVGAGI. The CDR3 loop spans 13 amino acids. Trimming removed 6 bases from V and 4 bases from J, with 12 bases in between.

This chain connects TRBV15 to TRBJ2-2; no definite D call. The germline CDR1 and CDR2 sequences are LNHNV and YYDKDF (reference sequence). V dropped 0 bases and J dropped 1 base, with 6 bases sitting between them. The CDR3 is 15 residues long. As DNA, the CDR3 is TGTGCCACCAGCAGAGAGCGCAGGAACACCGGGGAGCTGTTTTTT. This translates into CATSRERRNTGELFF. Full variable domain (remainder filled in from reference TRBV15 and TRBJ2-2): DAMVIQNPRYQVTQFGKPVTLSCSQTLNHNVMYWYQQKSSQAPKLLFHYYDKDFNNEADTPDNFQSRRPNTSFCFLDIRSPGLGDTAMYLCATSRERRNTGELFFGEGSRLTVL.

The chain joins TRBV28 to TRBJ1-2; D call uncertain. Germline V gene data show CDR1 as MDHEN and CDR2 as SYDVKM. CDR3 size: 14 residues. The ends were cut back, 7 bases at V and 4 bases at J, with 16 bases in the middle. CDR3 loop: CASTSPPLPYGYTF. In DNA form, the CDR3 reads TGTGCCAGCACGTCACCCCCATTACCCTATGGCTACACCTTC.

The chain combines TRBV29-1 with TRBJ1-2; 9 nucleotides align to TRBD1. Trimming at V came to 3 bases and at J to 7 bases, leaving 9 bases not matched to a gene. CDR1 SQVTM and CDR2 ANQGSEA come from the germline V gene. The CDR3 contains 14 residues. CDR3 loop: CSVDRDRDSGGYTF. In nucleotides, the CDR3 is TGCAGCGTTGATCGGGACAGGGATTCAGGTGGCTACACCTTC.

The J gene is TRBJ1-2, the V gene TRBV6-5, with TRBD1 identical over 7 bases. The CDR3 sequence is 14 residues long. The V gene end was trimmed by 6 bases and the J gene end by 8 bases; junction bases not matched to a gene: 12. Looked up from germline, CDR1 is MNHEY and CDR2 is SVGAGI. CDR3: CASSRLQGTGGYTF. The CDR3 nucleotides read TGTGCCAGCAGCCGACTACAGGGGACGGGAGGCTACACCTTC.

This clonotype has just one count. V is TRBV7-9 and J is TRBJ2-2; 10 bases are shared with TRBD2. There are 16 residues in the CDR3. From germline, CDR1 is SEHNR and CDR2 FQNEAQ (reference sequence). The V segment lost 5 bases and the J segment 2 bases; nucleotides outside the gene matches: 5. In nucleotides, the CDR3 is TGTGCCAGCAGCCGTCGGACTAGCGGCAACACCGGGGAGCTGTTTTTT. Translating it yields CASSRRTSGNTGELFF.

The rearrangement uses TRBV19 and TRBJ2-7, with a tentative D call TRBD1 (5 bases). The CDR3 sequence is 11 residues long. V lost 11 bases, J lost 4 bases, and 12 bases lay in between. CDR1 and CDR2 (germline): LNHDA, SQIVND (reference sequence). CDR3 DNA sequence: TGTGCCGCAGGCAAGGGGTACGAGCAGTACTTC. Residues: CAAGKGYEQYF.